These T cell receptor beta chains were read from a single sample in a study of vaccination and CD4 T cells after COVID-19. No cognate antigen is known for these TCRs. TCRdb analysed the PCR reads with MiXCR anew, one entry per CDR3 protein. This table has approximately 9,300 distinct CDR3 sequences, nearly 25% appearing once. Sequenced material: CD4+ T cells from blood, cultured in vitro, taken before SARS-CoV-2 vaccination. The receptor set was obtained from a human donor who received a COVID-19 vaccine. The CDR3 runs from the conserved cysteine through the conserved F or W. The D gene is left open where the match is weak. Clone size appears in some rows only: once, few, many, or a class for an expanded clone.

13	few	TRBV20-1	NA	TRBJ1-1	TGCAGTGCCCCCCGGCGGGGGAACACTGAAGCTTTCTTT	CSAPRRGNTEAFF
15	NA	TRBV20-1	TRBD2	TRBJ2-2	TGCAGTGCCCTAACCGGGACTAGGAACACCGGGGAGCTGTTTTTT	CSALTGTRNTGELFF
16	NA	TRBV24-1	NA	TRBJ1-2	TGTGCCACCAGTGATTCCGGGGGGGGCCCTAACTATGGCTACACCTTC	CATSDSGGGPNYGYTF
17	NA	TRBV11-2	NA	TRBJ1-4	TGTGCCAGCAGCTTAGGCCGCTCCGGGCAGGGAGGGGAAAAACTGTTTTTT	CASSLGRSGQGGEKLFF
17	NA	TRBV11-3	TRBD1	TRBJ1-2	TGTGCCAGCAGCCCGGGGACAGGGACCCATGTCAACTATGGCTACACCTTC	CASSPGTGTHVNYGYTF
15	NA	TRBV11-2	TRBD2	TRBJ2-7	TGTGCCAGCAGCTTGACTAGCGGGGACTCCTACGAGCAGTACTTC	CASSLTSGDSYEQYF
16	few	TRBV15	NA	TRBJ2-3	TGTGCCACCAGCAGAGAGTTAGGGGGGCTCACAGATACGCAGTATTTT	CATSRELGGLTDTQYF
14	few	TRBV7-9	NA	TRBJ2-5	TGTGCCAGCAGCCCCCACGGGGGCAGGGAGACCCAGTACTTC	CASSPHGGRETQYF
15	NA	TRBV7-8	TRBD1	TRBJ2-5	TGTGCCAGCAGCTTAGTAGGGGACAGCCAAGAGACCCAGTACTTC	CASSLVGDSQETQYF
15	NA	TRBV11-2	NA	TRBJ1-3	TGTGCCAGCAGCTTAGGGTTGGAGGCTGGAAACACCATATATTTT	CASSLGLEAGNTIYF
17	NA	TRBV24-1	NA	TRBJ2-2	TGTGCCACCAGTGACAGCGGGACAGCCGAGAACACCGGGGAGCTGTTTTTT	CATSDSGTAENTGELFF
16	NA	TRBV12-3/TRBV12-4	NA	TRBJ1-3	TGTGCCAGCAGTTTGGTCGCCAGGTCCTCTGGAAACACCATATATTTT	CASSLVARSSGNTIYF
16	NA	TRBV25-1	TRBD1	TRBJ1-5	TGTGCCAGCAGTGGGGAGGACAGGGGGGGCAATCAGCCCCAGCATTTT	CASSGEDRGGNQPQHF
14	few	TRBV7-3	TRBD2	TRBJ2-5	TGTGCCAGCAGCTCCACGGGGGGGCGGGAGACCCAGTACTTC	CASSSTGGRETQYF
14	medium-sized	TRBV24-1	NA	TRBJ1-1	TGTGCCACCAGAGACAGTAGCCTTAGCACTGAAGCTTTCTTT	CATRDSSLSTEAFF
15	NA	TRBV24-1	NA	TRBJ2-3	TGTGCCACCACCAAGGGGGGGGGGGGCACAGATACGCAGTATTTT	CATTKGGGGTDTQYF
14	few	TRBV11-3	NA	TRBJ1-1	TGTGCCAGCAGCTTCGGGGGACCGGGCACTGAAGCTTTCTTT	CASSFGGPGTEAFF
14	few	TRBV20-1	NA	TRBJ2-5	TGCAGTGCTAGAGTTGCAGGGCTCCAAGAGACCCAGTACTTC	CSARVAGLQETQYF
18	medium-sized	TRBV24-1	TRBD2	TRBJ2-2	TGTGCCACCAGTGTGCTTCCCGGCCTAGCGGGGGGCACCGGGGAGCTGTTTTTT	CATSVLPGLAGGTGELFF
16	few	TRBV2	TRBD1	TRBJ1-3	TGTGCCAGCAGTGCCGAGAGACAGGGTAGAAGAAACACCATATATTTT	CASSAERQGRRNTIYF
16	few	TRBV5-1	TRBD1	TRBJ1-1	TGCGCCAGCAGCAACGACAGGGGGAGGCTGAACACTGAAGCTTTCTTT	CASSNDRGRLNTEAFF
12	few	TRBV5-1	NA	TRBJ2-5	TGCGCCAGCAGCTTGACCCGGGAGACCCAGTACTTC	CASSLTRETQYF
15	few	TRBV5-1	NA	TRBJ1-5	TGCGCCAGCAGCTTTGCAGGGACTAGCAATCAGCCCCAGCATTTT	CASSFAGTSNQPQHF
15	few	TRBV27	NA	TRBJ1-5	TGTGCCACCCTACCAGACCGAGTTAGCAATCAGCCCCAGCATTTT	CATLPDRVSNQPQHF
17	few	TRBV6-1	TRBD1	TRBJ1-4	TGTGCCAGCAGCACGGACAGGAATTCGCGGGTTAATGAAAAACTGTTTTTT	CASSTDRNSRVNEKLFF
13	NA	TRBV11-3	NA	TRBJ2-5	TGTGCCAGCAGCTTAGGATCCGAAGAGACCCAGTACTTC	CASSLGSEETQYF
12	few	TRBV20-1	TRBD1	TRBJ1-3	TGCAGTGCTGGGACAGTTGGAAACACCATATATTTT	CSAGTVGNTIYF
14	NA	TRBV7-2	NA	TRBJ1-6	TGTGCCAGCAGCTTAGCGCGGGGTGGCCCACCCCTCCACTTT	CASSLARGGPPLHF